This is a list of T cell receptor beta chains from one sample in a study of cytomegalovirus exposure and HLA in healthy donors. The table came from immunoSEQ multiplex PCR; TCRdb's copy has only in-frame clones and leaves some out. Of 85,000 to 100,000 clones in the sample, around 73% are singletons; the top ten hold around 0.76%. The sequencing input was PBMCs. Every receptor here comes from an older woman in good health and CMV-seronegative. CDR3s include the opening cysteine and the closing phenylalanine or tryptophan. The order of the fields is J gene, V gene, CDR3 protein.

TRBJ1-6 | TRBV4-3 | CASSQDMENSYNSPLHF
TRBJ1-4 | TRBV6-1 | CASSEAEPDRLNEKLFF
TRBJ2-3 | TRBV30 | CAWSVETEITDTQYF
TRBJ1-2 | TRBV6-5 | CATKRDSESLYGYTF
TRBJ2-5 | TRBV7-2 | CASSEPISSEETQYF
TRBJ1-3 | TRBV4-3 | CASSQYTGNTIYF
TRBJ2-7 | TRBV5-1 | CASSKDRNSYEQYF
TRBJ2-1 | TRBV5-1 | CASSMRTSGSGDEQFF
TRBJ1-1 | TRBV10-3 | CAISEGGRLGPLNTEAFF
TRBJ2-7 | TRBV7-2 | CASGGGSFSEQYF